A selection of T cell receptor beta chains follows, all from one sample in a study of regulatory T cells in long-lasting Graves disease. Via MiXCR, TCRdb re-called the multiplex PCR reads, giving one row per CDR3 protein. The sample includes more than 450,000 distinct CDR3 sequences, approximately 12% seen only once; the top ten take roughly 8.9%. These sequences were also reported in another study, on T cells in Graves' hyperthyroidism and ophthalmopathy.

Sequences were derived from peripheral blood mononuclear cells (PBMCs), sampled at new diagnosis, from a patient treated with antithyroid drugs. These receptors originate from a woman aged 25 to 39 with Graves disease. CDR3s include the opening cysteine and the closing phenylalanine or tryptophan. A D gene is named only where the DNA matches it firmly. Expanded clones are given a class, and other clones once, few, many or no size at all.

16,TRBD2,TRBJ2-7,once,TRBV6-4,TGTGCCAGCAGTGATTGGACTAGCGGGAGAGGTTCCGAGCAGTACTTC,CASSDWTSGRGSEQYF
15,TRBD2,TRBJ2-3,many,TRBV27,TGTGCCAGCAGTTTTGGACTAGCGGGAGCGGATACGCAGTATTTT,CASSFGLAGADTQYF
17,.,TRBJ2-3,many,TRBV7-3,TGTGCCAGCAGCTTAGGCCAGGCGGAGAGAAGCACAGATACGCAGTATTTT,CASSLGQAERSTDTQYF
14,.,TRBJ2-7,few,TRBV7-2,TGTGCCAGCAGCCCCGACAACGGCTCCTACGAGCAGTACTTC,CASSPDNGSYEQYF
18,TRBD2,TRBJ2-3,.,TRBV11-3,TGTGCCAGCAGCTCCCGGGATGGGGCTAGCGGGAGCACAGATACGCAGTATTTT,CASSSRDGASGSTDTQYF
14,.,TRBJ2-2,few,TRBV6-5,TGTGCCAGCAGTTTTCAGAGAAGGTCTGGGGAGCTGTTTTTT,CASSFQRRSGELFF
13,TRBD1,TRBJ1-2,few,TRBV29-1,TGCAGCGTTGTAGACAGGGCGGACTATGGCTACACCTTC,CSVVDRADYGYTF
19,TRBD2,TRBJ2-7,.,TRBV5-1,TGCGCCAGCAGCTTCAAATCCGGGACTAGCGGGAGGGGACCCTACGAGCAGTACTTC,CASSFKSGTSGRGPYEQYF
14,.,TRBJ2-2,many,TRBV11-3,TGTGCCAGCAGCTTAGATCCCCTGACTTGGGAGCTGTTTTTT,CASSLDPLTWELFF
12,.,TRBJ2-1,many,TRBV11-2,TGTGCCAGCAGCCTTGGGTGGGATGAGCAGTTCTTC,CASSLGWDEQFF
14,TRBD2,TRBJ2-1,many,TRBV6-1,TGTGCCAGCCATGGACTAGCGGGATACAATGAGCAGTTCTTC,CASHGLAGYNEQFF
14,TRBD1,TRBJ2-2,many,TRBV28,TGTGCCAGCACCCGGACAGGGGGGACCGGGGAGCTGTTTTTT,CASTRTGGTGELFF
11,.,TRBJ1-1,few,TRBV29-1,TGCAGCGTTGAACTGAACACTGAAGCTTTCTTT,CSVELNTEAFF
11,.,TRBJ1-1,.,TRBV7-9,TGTGCCAGCAGCTTAGGATTGGGAGCTTTCTTT,CASSLGLGAFF
14,.,TRBJ2-7,.,TRBV20-1,TGCAGTGCTAGTATTATGGTGAGCTCCTACGAGCAGTACTTC,CSASIMVSSYEQYF
18,.,TRBJ2-5,.,TRBV7-9,TGTGCCAGCAGCTTAAGGCCCCGAAAAAGAGGGGTTACAGAGACCCAGTACTTC,CASSLRPRKRGVTETQYF
14,.,TRBJ2-2,many,TRBV2,TGTGCCAGCACCCGAGGGGTCAACACCGGGGAGCTGTTTTTT,CASTRGVNTGELFF
15,.,TRBJ1-1,few,TRBV11-2,TGTGCCAGCAGCTTAGACGGGACCCTTCGGACTGAAGCTTTCTTT,CASSLDGTLRTEAFF
14,.,TRBJ2-1,many,TRBV11-1,TGTGCCAGCAGCTTAGCGCTATTGGGGTATGAGCAGTTCTTC,CASSLALLGYEQFF
13,.,TRBJ2-5,many,TRBV6-2/TRBV6-3,TGTGCCAGCTCTGGACCCGCCAGGGAGACCCAGTACTTC,CASSGPARETQYF
14,.,TRBJ2-3,.,TRBV10-2,TGCGCCAGCAGGGGGGATCCTGGGACAGATACGCAGTATTTT,CASRGDPGTDTQYF
14,.,TRBJ1-2,many,TRBV2,TGTGCCAGCAGAGTGGACGGAGCTAACTATGGCTACACCTTC,CASRVDGANYGYTF
15,.,TRBJ1-1,many,TRBV6-5,TGTGCCAGCAGTTACAATGGAGGGGCGTTCGCTGAAGCTTTCTTT,CASSYNGGAFAEAFF
15,.,TRBJ2-3,many,TRBV10-3,TGTGCCATCAGTGGCCCCAGCCGGGGCACAGATACGCAGTATTTT,CAISGPSRGTDTQYF